A single sample is the source of the 17 T cell receptor beta chains below, sequenced in a study of T cells in localized non-small cell lung cancer. Assay: immunoSEQ multiplex PCR; the TCRdb copy retains only in-frame clones and omits some. The data contain tens of thousands of clones, around 86% of them seen just once; the ten biggest clones take up approximately 4%. The specimen comprised peripheral blood, sampled before any cancer treatment. Receptors were obtained from a male donor aged 60 or over with stage III lung adenocarcinoma.

The genes are TRBV6-5 and TRBJ2-7; D gene unclear. Germline V gives CDR1 MNHEY, CDR2 SVGAGI. This CDR3 contains 11 residues. Deletions cut 6 bases from V and 3 bases from J, with 6 bases between. Written as DNA, the CDR3 is TGTGCCAGCAGCACCAACTACGAGCAGTACTTC. It specifies CASSTNYEQYF.

This rearrangement joins TRBV28 to TRBJ2-1; 7 nucleotides agree with TRBD1. This CDR3 comprises 16 residues. CDR1 and CDR2 from the germline V gene are MDHEN and SYDVKM. The junction had 11 bases not matched to a gene; V was cut back by 5 bases and J by 4 bases. CDR3 coding DNA: TGTGCCAGCAGTACACGCAGGGGACAGATATACAATGAGCAGTTCTTC. It translates to CASSTRRGQIYNEQFF.

The chain joins TRBV5-6 to TRBJ1-2, with a tentative D call TRBD1 (6 bases). This CDR3 contains 13 residues. Between the trimmed V and J ends, which lost 5 bases and 4 bases, there was a span of 12 bases. The germline CDR1 and CDR2 sequences are SGHDT and YYEEEE. The CDR3: CASRRIGGYGYTF. CDR3 DNA: TGTGCCAGCAGGAGAATAGGGGGCTATGGCTACACCTTC.

This sequence joins TRBV5-6 and TRBJ2-2; a weak D match, TRBD2 (5 bases). V was cut by 0 bases and J by 5 bases, with 23 bases left in between. CDR3 length equals 19 residues. From germline, CDR1 is SGHDT and CDR2 YYEEEE. This CDR3 reads CASSLELYFGVEGTGELFF. The CDR3, as DNA: TGTGCCAGCAGCTTGGAGTTATATTTTGGGGTTGAGGGAACCGGGGAGCTGTTTTTT.

This clone occurred a few times. This chain connects TRBV6-5 to TRBJ1-6; D gene unclear. The germline V gene has CDR1 MNHEY and CDR2 SVGAGI. The CDR3 sequence is 13 residues long. The V end lost 2 bases, the J end lost 6 bases, and 5 bases lay between the germline ends. The CDR3 is CASSYNLNSPLHF. The CDR3 DNA reads as TGTGCCAGCAGTTACAACCTTAATTCACCCCTCCACTTT.

The V call is TRBV5-1, the J call TRBJ1-3, with 7 bases that match TRBD1. The CDR3 spans 14 residues. Per the germline V gene, CDR1 is SGHRS and CDR2 is YFSETQ. The trim removed 7 bases at V and 3 bases at J, leaving 7 bases unmatched. The CDR3 nucleotides are TGCGCCAGCTCCACCGGGACAGTTGGAAACACCATATATTTT. Protein product: CASSTGTVGNTIYF.

The V call is TRBV18, the J call TRBJ1-2, with 10 bases matching TRBD1. CDR1 and CDR2 from the germline V gene are KGHSH and LQKENI. V was pared by 3 bases and J by 8 bases, with 9 bases of the junction left unmatched. The CDR3 loop spans 15 amino acids. In DNA, the CDR3 is TGTGCCAGCTCACCGACCCGGACAGGGGGAGACGGCTACACCTTC. It codes for CASSPTRTGGDGYTF.

In its sample, this clone was seen a few times. The rearrangement joins TRBV10-3 to TRBJ2-2, with 9 positions matching TRBD1. CDR3 length: 15 amino acids. With 4 bases clipped from V and 7 bases from J, the junction kept 7 bases outside the gene matches. Per germline, CDR1 ENHRY and CDR2 SYGVKD. The DNA of the CDR3 is TGTGCCATCAGTGGTAACACAGGGGGCCACGGGGAGCTGTTTTTT. Translation gives CAISGNTGGHGELFF.

The V call is TRBV9, the J call TRBJ2-3; D call uncertain. This CDR3 has 14 amino acids. The V end lost 6 bases, the J end lost 0 bases, and 11 bases lay between the germline ends. Germline CDR1 and CDR2: SGDLS and YYNGEE. The CDR3 loop reads CASTKSPSTDTQYF. In DNA, the CDR3 is TGTGCCAGCACGAAGTCTCCTAGCACAGATACGCAGTATTTT.

The V and J genes are TRBV6-6 and TRBJ1-4, with TRBD1 identical over 8 bases. Looked up from germline, CDR1 is MNHNY and CDR2 is SVGAGI (reference sequence). The ends lost 4 bases at V and 8 bases at J; junction bases unmatched: 6. The CDR3 covers 14 residues. The CDR3 reads CASSWQGAGEKLFF. For the CDR3, the DNA is TGTGCCAGCAGTTGGCAGGGGGCCGGGGAAAAACTGTTTTTT.

This clone was seen more than once but under ten times. The chain couples TRBV2 to TRBJ2-7; 8 bases are shared with TRBD1. The V segment lost 10 bases and the J segment 5 bases; nucleotides outside the gene matches: 10. Germline CDR1 SNHLY, CDR2 FYNNEI. The CDR3 totals 13 residues. CDR3: CANSRTGYDEQYF. CDR3 DNA: TGTGCCAACTCTCGGACAGGGTACGACGAGCAGTACTTC.

Turning to this clone: Other DNA sequences from this sample encode an identical CDR3 as well. The chain is built from TRBV6-5 and TRBJ2-7, with 11 bases lining up with TRBD2. Unmatched junction bases numbered 4, after V lost 3 bases and J lost 3 bases. Germline lookup yields CDR1 MNHEY and CDR2 SVGAGI. This CDR3 spans 15 amino acids. DNA for the CDR3: TGTGCCAGCAGTTATAGCGGGAGGGCCGACTACGAGCAGTACTTC. It translates to CASSYSGRADYEQYF.

There are a few counts of this clone. This rearrangement joins TRBV4-2 to TRBJ1-1; D perhaps matches TRBD1 (5 bases). This CDR3 is built from 15 residues. The V end lost 1 base, the J end lost 1 base, and 10 bases lay between the germline ends. CDR1 and CDR2 (germline): LGHNA, YNFKEQ. The CDR3 here is CASSQVVGQNTEAFF. The CDR3 nucleotides are TGTGCCAGCAGCCAAGTCGTAGGACAGAACACTGAAGCTTTCTTT.

The CDR3 protein is CASMREVTNTIYF. The DNA of the CDR3 is TGTGCCTCGATGAGGGAGGTGACAAACACCATATATTTT. The genes are TRBV2 and TRBJ1-3; D uncertain. V was trimmed by 11 bases and J by 6 bases, leaving 17 bases between them. Germline V gene sequence: CDR1 SNHLY, CDR2 FYNNEI. The CDR3 length is 13 residues.

The chain links TRBV10-3 to TRBJ1-2; D unclear. V dropped 6 bases and J dropped 6 bases, with 14 bases sitting between them. Germline V gene lookup returns CDR1 ENHRY and CDR2 SYGVKD. The CDR3 sequence is 13 residues long. For the CDR3, the DNA is TGTGCCATCAGCCTCTCATTTGAGAATGGCTACACCTTC. The encoded protein is CAISLSFENGYTF.

This sequence joins TRBV4-1 and TRBJ2-7; TRBD2 might be the D (5 bases). CDR1 and CDR2 from the germline V gene are MGHRA and YSYEKL. Trimming cost V 3 bases and J 6 bases, with 18 bases left between them. The CDR3 consists of 15 residues. For the CDR3, the DNA is TGCGCCAGCAGCCACCCTGATTACGAGGGCGTCGAGCAGTACTTC. Amino acid sequence: CASSHPDYEGVEQYF.

The chain is built from TRBV30 and TRBJ1-6; 12 bases fit TRBD1. Germline V gene sequence: CDR1 GTSNPN, CDR2 SVGIG (reference sequence). Unmatched junction bases numbered 18, after V lost 5 bases and J lost 7 bases. The CDR3 covers 19 residues. The CDR3 DNA reads TGTGCCTGGGGAGGGGACAGGGGGCTGTCAAGTCCCACAAATTCACCCCTCCACTTT. This encodes CAWGGDRGLSSPTNSPLHF.